This TCR beta chain was captured in a study of CD8 T cells in ankylosing spondylitis. The study's findings and limits: Clones linked to disease were reported to show significant enrichment in matched ankylosing spondylitis synovial fluid. Seemingly characteristic of ankylosing spondylitis blood was a TCR beta motif consisting of about 8 highly homologous variants.

TCRdb itself ran the 5' RACE reads through MiXCR, one entry per CDR3 protein. Of 200,000 to 250,000 distinct CDR3 sequences detected, 32% appear once; the ten largest clones hold about 4%. CDR3 length: 14 residues. Between the trimmed V and J ends, which lost 4 bases and 8 bases, there was a span of 15 bases. This clonotype was seen only once. The target antigen is unknown. This TCR came from a male donor with ankylosing spondylitis or in good health (not recorded which). The source material was blood, either unsorted or a sorted T cell fraction (not recorded which). The chain carries TRBV5-7 and TRBJ1-4; perhaps TRBD1 as D (5 bases). Being an ORF, TRBV5-7 has a function that is uncertain. CDR3 amino acids: CASSREGKGEKLFF. CDR3 nucleotides: TGTGCCAGCAGCCGCGAGGGAAAGGGGGAAAAACTGTTTTTT.